This paragraph covers one T cell receptor beta chain sequence. This specimen comes from a study of blood T cell repertoires in COVID-19. Study information: COVID-19 samples collected from the United States, Italy and Spain covered acute and convalescent phases. Sources were T cells, B-cell-depleted T cells, or PBMCs; the material itself was cDNA or gDNA.

Seattle participants joined during active infection and were tracked over time. Per the authors' pipeline: Estimation of nucleated cell counts relied on the amplification of reference gene primers. Repertoires were generated with immunoSEQ multiplex PCR, while TCRdb's copy carries only in-frame clones and drops some. That table supplies the V and J calls and clone size; D and trimming were determined from the DNA. The table lists about 50,000 clones, approximately 90% of them singletons, with less than 3% in the top ten. V lost 6 bases and J lost 5; bases outside the gene matches: 7. Germline V gene sequence: CDR1 SGHAT, CDR2 FQNNGV. The CDR3 covers 14 residues.

The V and J genes are TRBV11-2 and TRBJ2-7; 10 positions match TRBD2. The sequence was collected from a woman over 75 with COVID-19, enrolled during active disease. The sample comprised peripheral blood. For the CDR3, the DNA is TGTGCCAGCAGGTTGTTTAGCGGGGGGAACGAGCAGTACTTC. Its translation is CASRLFSGGNEQYF.